This TCR beta chain came from a study of pediatric ulcerative colitis. With respect to this clone: As yet, its antigen is unknown.

One to two pinch biopsies were taken from the rectum during colonoscopy. Study-wide results and limits: Clonal expansions reduced rectal repertoire diversity in acute severe colitis.

Sequencing used immunoSEQ multiplex PCR; TCRdb keeps in-frame clones, though not all of them. The data contain approximately 18,000 clones, over 65% of them singletons. Germline CDR1 reads DFQATT; CDR2 reads SNEGSKA (reference sequence). The CDR3 is 11 residues long. V lost 6 bases to trimming and J lost 3 bases, with 8 bases between them. The sample comprised gut tissue. J is TRBJ2-5 and V is TRBV20-1; perhaps TRBD1 as D (5 bases). The source is a boy under 18 with moderate ulcerative colitis. CDR3 amino acids: CSAVTEETQYF. The CDR3 DNA reads TGCAGTGCCGTGACAGAAGAGACCCAGTACTTC.